This T cell receptor (beta chain) emerged from a study of T cell responses to AZD1222 COVID-19 vaccine. Study-wide results and limits: Among vaccine-associated CD4 TCRs, coverage spanned spike, with dominance at 160-218 and 743-854.

Assay used: immunoSEQ multiplex PCR; TCRdb lists only in-frame clones, some missing. The sample holds approximately 160,000 clones, about nine tenths seen once. For this clone: Its antigen is unidentified.

The CDR3 length is 15 residues. Germline values: CDR1 KGHSH, CDR2 LQKENI. V trimming: 6 bases; J trimming: 6 bases; junction bases outside the gene matches: 11. The material was peripheral blood, obtained on day 0 of MenACWY control vaccination. This chain uses TRBV18 with TRBJ2-7; 10 nucleotides match TRBD2. This TCR was recovered from an adult in good health. The CDR3 bases are TGTGCCAGCTCGCCGCCTAGCGGGAGAGCCCTCGAGCAGTACTTC. It encodes CASSPPSGRALEQYF. The entire variable domain, with the rest obtained from reference TRBV18 and TRBJ2-7, is as follows: NAGVMQNPRHLVRRRGQEARLRCSPMKGHSHVYWYRQLPEEGLKFMVYLQKENIIDESGMPKERFSAEFPKEGPSILRIQQVVRGDSAAYFCASSPPSGRALEQYFGPGTRLTVT.